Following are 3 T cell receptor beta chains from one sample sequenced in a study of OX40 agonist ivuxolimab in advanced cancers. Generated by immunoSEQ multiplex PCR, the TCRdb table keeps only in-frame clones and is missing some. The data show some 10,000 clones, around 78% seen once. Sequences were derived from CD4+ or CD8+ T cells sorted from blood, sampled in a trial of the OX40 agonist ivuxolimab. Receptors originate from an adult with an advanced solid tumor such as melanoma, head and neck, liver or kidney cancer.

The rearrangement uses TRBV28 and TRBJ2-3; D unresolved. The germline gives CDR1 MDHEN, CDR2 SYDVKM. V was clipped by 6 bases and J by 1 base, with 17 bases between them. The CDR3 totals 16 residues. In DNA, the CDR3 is TGTGCCAGCAGATCCGCGTCCCCATACCGCACAGATACGCAGTATTTT. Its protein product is CASRSASPYRTDTQYF.

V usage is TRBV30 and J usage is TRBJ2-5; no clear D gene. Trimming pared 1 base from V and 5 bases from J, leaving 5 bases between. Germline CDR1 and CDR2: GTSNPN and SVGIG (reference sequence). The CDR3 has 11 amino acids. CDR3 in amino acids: CAWSDLETQYF. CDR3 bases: TGTGCCTGGAGTGACCTCGAGACCCAGTACTTC.

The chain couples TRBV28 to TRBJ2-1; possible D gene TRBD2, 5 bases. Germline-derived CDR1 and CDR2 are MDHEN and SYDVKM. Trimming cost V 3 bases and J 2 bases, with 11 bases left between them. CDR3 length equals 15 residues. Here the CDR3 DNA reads TGTGCCAGCAGTTTCGGACTGGCCCCCTACAATGAGCAGTTCTTC. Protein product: CASSFGLAPYNEQFF. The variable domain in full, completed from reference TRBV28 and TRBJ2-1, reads DVKVTQSSRYLVKRTGEKVFLECVQDMDHENMFWYRQDPGLGLRLIYFSYDVKMKEKGDIPEGYSVSREKKERFSLILESASTNQTSMYLCASSFGLAPYNEQFFGPGTRLTVL.